This TCR beta chain was sequenced during a study of regulatory T cells in long-lasting Graves disease. The V segment lost 7 bases and the J segment 1 base; nucleotides outside the gene matches: 5. CDR1 is LNHDA and CDR2 is SQIVND in the germline V gene (reference sequence). There are 14 residues in the CDR3. Notes on this clonotype: Its antigen is as yet unknown.

Indicated time point: newly diagnosed GD, antithyroid drugs for less than 3 months. PBMC-extracted RNA yielded the TCR library. Sequencing libraries for TCR beta were prepared with iRepertoire HTBI primers and Arm-PCR of CDR3 regions. TCRdb re-analysed the multiplex PCR reads in MiXCR, keeping a single row per CDR3 protein. The profile covers approximately 470,000 distinct CDR3 sequences, with 15% to 20% appearing a single time and roughly an eighth taken by the ten largest. Study outcomes and limitations: Segments TRBV28, TRBJ1-2 and TRBJ2-5 showed preferential usage in persistent disease.

This same sample was also part of a study on T cells in Graves' hyperthyroidism and ophthalmopathy. That source adds: A patient was excluded if there was uncontrolled infection, other autoimmune disease, pregnancy or lactation.

The rearrangement uses TRBV19 and TRBJ1-1; 8 nucleotides align to TRBD1. Sequenced here: peripheral blood mononuclear cells (PBMCs), sampled at new diagnosis, from a patient treated with antithyroid drugs. This receptor was taken from a man in his forties with Graves disease. The CDR3 DNA follows: TGTGCCAGTAATACCGGGACAGGGAACACTGAAGCTTTCTTT. This sequence encodes CASNTGTGNTEAFF.